These T cell receptor beta chains were read from a single sample in a study of CD8 T cells in ankylosing spondylitis. From the 5' RACE reads, TCRdb called clonotypes with MiXCR, one entry per CDR3 protein. Of about 800,000 distinct CDR3 sequences in the sample, 10% to 15% were seen once. The sample was blood, either unsorted or a sorted T cell fraction (not recorded which). Receptor source: a male donor with ankylosing spondylitis. Each CDR3 is given with its conserved first and last residue. The order of the fields is CDR3 DNA, CDR3 protein, V gene, J gene, D gene, clone size. The D gene is left open where the match is weak. Some rows mark clone size as missing; the rest say once, few, many or name a class of expanded clone.

cdr3_nt: TGCAGTGCCACCCGGGACAGGTACGAGCAGTACTTC; cdr3_aa: CSATRDRYEQYF; v_call: TRBV20-1; j_call: TRBJ2-7; d_call: TRBD1; clone_size: -
cdr3_nt: TGTGCCAGCAGTTCCGGCGGTAGTAATGGCGGGGAGCTGTTTTTT; cdr3_aa: CASSSGGSNGGELFF; v_call: TRBV28; j_call: TRBJ2-2; d_call: -; clone_size: -
cdr3_nt: TGTGCCAGCAGCTTGAGACTAGCGGGCCTATACTCCTACGAGCAGTACTTC; cdr3_aa: CASSLRLAGLYSYEQYF; v_call: TRBV7-8; j_call: TRBJ2-7; d_call: TRBD2; clone_size: -
cdr3_nt: TGTGCCAGCAGTTCCAACAGGAAGGGCGTCACTGAAGCTTTCTTT; cdr3_aa: CASSSNRKGVTEAFF; v_call: TRBV6-5; j_call: TRBJ1-1; d_call: -; clone_size: few
cdr3_nt: TGTGCCAGCAGGCCCCGGGACAGGGGATTGTACGAGCAGTACTTC; cdr3_aa: CASRPRDRGLYEQYF; v_call: TRBV6-1; j_call: TRBJ2-7; d_call: TRBD1; clone_size: -
cdr3_nt: TGCGCCAGCAGCTTGGGACCCAGCGGGGCGTCCTACAATGAGCAGTTCTTC; cdr3_aa: CASSLGPSGASYNEQFF; v_call: TRBV5-1; j_call: TRBJ2-1; d_call: TRBD2; clone_size: -
cdr3_nt: TGCAGTGCTAGAGATCGAACGGCTACCTCTGGGGCCAACGTCCTGACTTTC; cdr3_aa: CSARDRTATSGANVLTF; v_call: TRBV20-1; j_call: TRBJ2-6; d_call: -; clone_size: -
cdr3_nt: TGCAGTGCTGGATCACTACAGGGCGGCGAGCAGTACTTC; cdr3_aa: CSAGSLQGGEQYF; v_call: TRBV20-1; j_call: TRBJ2-7; d_call: -; clone_size: few
cdr3_nt: TGTGCCAGCAGCTTGTTAGCGGGAGACGCCTACGAGCAGTACTTC; cdr3_aa: CASSLLAGDAYEQYF; v_call: TRBV7-2; j_call: TRBJ2-7; d_call: TRBD2; clone_size: many
cdr3_nt: TGTGCCAGCACATGGGACGGGTGGAGCAATCAGCCCCAGCATTTT; cdr3_aa: CASTWDGWSNQPQHF; v_call: TRBV5-5; j_call: TRBJ1-5; d_call: -; clone_size: few
cdr3_nt: TGTGCCAGCGCAGAGTTCGGCGGGACTAACACCGGGGAGCTGTTTTTT; cdr3_aa: CASAEFGGTNTGELFF; v_call: TRBV7-9; j_call: TRBJ2-2; d_call: -; clone_size: few
cdr3_nt: TGCGCCAGCAGCCAAGTCCACGGGTTCGACTACGAGCAGTACTTC; cdr3_aa: CASSQVHGFDYEQYF; v_call: TRBV4-3; j_call: TRBJ2-7; d_call: -; clone_size: few
cdr3_nt: TGTGCCAGCAGCCGGACAGGGGAAGATGAAAAACTGTTTTTT; cdr3_aa: CASSRTGEDEKLFF; v_call: TRBV11-1; j_call: TRBJ1-4; d_call: TRBD1; clone_size: -
cdr3_nt: TGTGCCAGCAGTTCCAGGACTCATACAGATACGCAGTATTTT; cdr3_aa: CASSSRTHTDTQYF; v_call: TRBV6-2/TRBV6-3; j_call: TRBJ2-3; d_call: -; clone_size: -
cdr3_nt: TGTGCCAGCAGCCAAGTTGGACAGGGGAGGGCGAAGGAGCAGTACTTC; cdr3_aa: CASSQVGQGRAKEQYF; v_call: TRBV16; j_call: TRBJ2-7; d_call: TRBD1; clone_size: -
cdr3_nt: TGCAGCGTTGATAGGGGGCAAGAGACCCAGTACTTC; cdr3_aa: CSVDRGQETQYF; v_call: TRBV29-1; j_call: TRBJ2-5; d_call: -; clone_size: many
cdr3_nt: TGTGCCAGCAGCTTAGCTCCGGGACTGAAGCCCCTCCACTTT; cdr3_aa: CASSLAPGLKPLHF; v_call: TRBV7-8; j_call: TRBJ1-6; d_call: -; clone_size: few
cdr3_nt: TGCGCCAGCAGCATTATCGGGACAGCTAATGAAAAACTGTTTTTT; cdr3_aa: CASSIIGTANEKLFF; v_call: TRBV5-1; j_call: TRBJ1-4; d_call: TRBD1; clone_size: few
cdr3_nt: TGCAGTGCTTTCTCTGAGGGTACGCAGTATTTT; cdr3_aa: CSAFSEGTQYF; v_call: TRBV20-1; j_call: TRBJ2-3; d_call: -; clone_size: many
cdr3_nt: TGCGCCAGCAGCCGCTCTGTGGGGGGGGGCGAGACCCAGTACTTC; cdr3_aa: CASSRSVGGGETQYF; v_call: TRBV4-3; j_call: TRBJ2-5; d_call: -; clone_size: -
cdr3_nt: TGCGCCAGCAGCTTGGCTAGAGGGTCTAACTGGGATACGCAGTATTTT; cdr3_aa: CASSLARGSNWDTQYF; v_call: TRBV5-1; j_call: TRBJ2-3; d_call: -; clone_size: many
cdr3_nt: TGCGCCAGCAGCCGTGGGACTAGCGGGTATTGGGCGTACGAGCAGTACTTC; cdr3_aa: CASSRGTSGYWAYEQYF; v_call: TRBV4-3; j_call: TRBJ2-7; d_call: TRBD2; clone_size: many
cdr3_nt: TGTGCCAGCAGTTCGCAAATCGGGGAGACCCAGTACTTC; cdr3_aa: CASSSQIGETQYF; v_call: TRBV12-3/TRBV12-4; j_call: TRBJ2-5; d_call: -; clone_size: few
cdr3_nt: TGCGCCAGCAGCCAAGTGGTCACAGGGTCGGATCGTGGCTACACCTTC; cdr3_aa: CASSQVVTGSDRGYTF; v_call: TRBV4-1; j_call: TRBJ1-2; d_call: -; clone_size: many
cdr3_nt: TGTGCCAGCAGCCAGAGGGGGACAACTGAGCAGTTCTTC; cdr3_aa: CASSQRGTTEQFF; v_call: TRBV4-2; j_call: TRBJ2-1; d_call: -; clone_size: few
cdr3_nt: TGCAGTCAACTAGGGACAGGGGCGGATACGCAGTATTTT; cdr3_aa: CSQLGTGADTQYF; v_call: TRBV20-1; j_call: TRBJ2-3; d_call: TRBD1; clone_size: few
cdr3_nt: TGTGCCAGCAGTAGAAGCGGAGCCCTCTCCTACGAGCAGTACTTC; cdr3_aa: CASSRSGALSYEQYF; v_call: TRBV28; j_call: TRBJ2-7; d_call: -; clone_size: many
cdr3_nt: TGTGCCAGCAGCGTCGCCAGAAGCACAGATACGCAGTATTTT; cdr3_aa: CASSVARSTDTQYF; v_call: TRBV9; j_call: TRBJ2-3; d_call: -; clone_size: -
cdr3_nt: TGTGCCAGCAGTTTTCGGGAGAGGTTCTTCTTC; cdr3_aa: CASSFRERFFF; v_call: TRBV28; j_call: TRBJ2-1; d_call: -; clone_size: -
cdr3_nt: TGTGCCAGCAGCCCCCGGGCTGGGCAGCCCCAGCATTTT; cdr3_aa: CASSPRAGQPQHF; v_call: TRBV4-2; j_call: TRBJ1-5; d_call: -; clone_size: few
cdr3_nt: TGTGCCAGCAGTGCCCTTGGTGGGAGGCCGTTCGCGAACACCGGGGAGCTGTTTTTT; cdr3_aa: CASSALGGRPFANTGELFF; v_call: TRBV6-2/TRBV6-3; j_call: TRBJ2-2; d_call: -; clone_size: -
cdr3_nt: TGCAGCGCTCTAACCGGGACTCCTACTGGAGAGCAGTACTTC; cdr3_aa: CSALTGTPTGEQYF; v_call: TRBV29-1; j_call: TRBJ2-7; d_call: -; clone_size: many
cdr3_nt: TGCAGTCTCGCCGGGTTTAGGAAGTCCTACAATGAGCAGTTCTTC; cdr3_aa: CSLAGFRKSYNEQFF; v_call: TRBV20-1; j_call: TRBJ2-1; d_call: -; clone_size: -
cdr3_nt: TGTGCCAGCAGGGCTAGAGGGAGTGACTATGGCTACACCTTC; cdr3_aa: CASRARGSDYGYTF; v_call: TRBV12-3/TRBV12-4; j_call: TRBJ1-2; d_call: -; clone_size: many
cdr3_nt: TGTGCCAGCAGTCAGAGAGAGCCTAGCACAGATACGCAGTATTTT; cdr3_aa: CASSQREPSTDTQYF; v_call: TRBV7-8; j_call: TRBJ2-3; d_call: -; clone_size: -
cdr3_nt: TGTGCCAGCAGCGCGCCGAGGTGGGAGACCCAGTACTTC; cdr3_aa: CASSAPRWETQYF; v_call: TRBV7-2; j_call: TRBJ2-5; d_call: -; clone_size: few
cdr3_nt: TGCAGTGCCCGGGGGGTAGCGGACTATTATTACAATGAGCAGTTCTTC; cdr3_aa: CSARGVADYYYNEQFF; v_call: TRBV20-1; j_call: TRBJ2-1; d_call: TRBD2; clone_size: -
cdr3_nt: TGTGCCAGCAGTTACCAGGCGGCCGCGAACACTGAAGCTTTCTTT; cdr3_aa: CASSYQAAANTEAFF; v_call: TRBV6-5; j_call: TRBJ1-1; d_call: -; clone_size: -
cdr3_nt: TGCGCCAGCAGCATGGACAGGGTGGACACCGGGGAGCTGTTTTTT; cdr3_aa: CASSMDRVDTGELFF; v_call: TRBV5-1; j_call: TRBJ2-2; d_call: TRBD1; clone_size: -
cdr3_nt: TGCAGTGCTTCTCGCTTTCTAGCGGGGACCTACGAGCAGTACTTC; cdr3_aa: CSASRFLAGTYEQYF; v_call: TRBV20-1; j_call: TRBJ2-7; d_call: TRBD2; clone_size: many
cdr3_nt: TGTGCCAGCAGCCCTGGGACTAGCGGGAGGACAGATACGCAGTATTTT; cdr3_aa: CASSPGTSGRTDTQYF; v_call: TRBV12-3/TRBV12-4; j_call: TRBJ2-3; d_call: TRBD2; clone_size: -
cdr3_nt: TGTGCCAGCAGCGCGACAGGGGGCAGAGTTGAAGCTTTCTTT; cdr3_aa: CASSATGGRVEAFF; v_call: TRBV5-5; j_call: TRBJ1-1; d_call: TRBD1; clone_size: few
cdr3_nt: TGCGCCAGCAGCCAAAGATTGGGGACAGATTCCTACGAGCAGTACTTC; cdr3_aa: CASSQRLGTDSYEQYF; v_call: TRBV4-3; j_call: TRBJ2-7; d_call: TRBD1; clone_size: -
cdr3_nt: TGCGCCAGCAGCCGCAACCTCGCCTACGAGCAGTACTTC; cdr3_aa: CASSRNLAYEQYF; v_call: TRBV4-3; j_call: TRBJ2-7; d_call: -; clone_size: few
cdr3_nt: TGCAGTGCTGGCCGGGACAACTCCTACGAGCAGTACTTC; cdr3_aa: CSAGRDNSYEQYF; v_call: TRBV20-1; j_call: TRBJ2-7; d_call: -; clone_size: few